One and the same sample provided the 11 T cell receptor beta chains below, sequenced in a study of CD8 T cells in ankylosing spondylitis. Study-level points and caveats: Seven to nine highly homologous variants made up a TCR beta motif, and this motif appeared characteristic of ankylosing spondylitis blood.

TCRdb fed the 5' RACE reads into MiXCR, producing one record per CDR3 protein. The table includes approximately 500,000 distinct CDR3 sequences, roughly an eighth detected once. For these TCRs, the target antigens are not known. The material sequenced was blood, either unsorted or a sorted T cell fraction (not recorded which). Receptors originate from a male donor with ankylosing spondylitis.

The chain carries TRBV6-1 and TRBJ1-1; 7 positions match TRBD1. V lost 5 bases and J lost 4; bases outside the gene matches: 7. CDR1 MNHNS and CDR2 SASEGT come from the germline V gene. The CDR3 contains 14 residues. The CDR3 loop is CASSPQGDFTEAFF. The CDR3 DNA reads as TGTGCCAGCAGTCCTCAGGGGGATTTCACTGAAGCTTTCTTT.

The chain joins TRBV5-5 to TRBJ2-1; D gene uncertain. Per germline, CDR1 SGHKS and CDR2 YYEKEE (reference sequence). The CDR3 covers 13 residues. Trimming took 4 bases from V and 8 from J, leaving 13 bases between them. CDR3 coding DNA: TGTGCCAGCAGCCCCGTTGCGTTTGATGAGCAGTTCTTC. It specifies CASSPVAFDEQFF.

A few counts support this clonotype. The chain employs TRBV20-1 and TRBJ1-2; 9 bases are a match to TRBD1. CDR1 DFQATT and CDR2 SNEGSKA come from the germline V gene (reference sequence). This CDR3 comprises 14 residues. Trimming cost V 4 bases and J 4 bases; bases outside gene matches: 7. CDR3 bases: TGCAGTGCTACCCGACAGGGGGTTGTCTATGGCTACACCTTC. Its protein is CSATRQGVVYGYTF.

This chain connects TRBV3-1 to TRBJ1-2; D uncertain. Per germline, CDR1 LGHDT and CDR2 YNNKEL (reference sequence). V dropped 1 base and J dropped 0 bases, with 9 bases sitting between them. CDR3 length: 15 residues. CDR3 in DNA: TGTGCCAGCAGCCAAGTATACAGAACTAACTATGGCTACACCTTC. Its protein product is CASSQVYRTNYGYTF.

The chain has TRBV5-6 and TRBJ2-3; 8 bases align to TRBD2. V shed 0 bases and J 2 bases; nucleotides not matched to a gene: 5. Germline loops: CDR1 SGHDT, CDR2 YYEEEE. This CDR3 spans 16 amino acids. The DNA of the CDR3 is TGTGCCAGCAGCTTGGATCGCGGGAGGACCACAGATACGCAGTATTTT. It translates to CASSLDRGRTTDTQYF.

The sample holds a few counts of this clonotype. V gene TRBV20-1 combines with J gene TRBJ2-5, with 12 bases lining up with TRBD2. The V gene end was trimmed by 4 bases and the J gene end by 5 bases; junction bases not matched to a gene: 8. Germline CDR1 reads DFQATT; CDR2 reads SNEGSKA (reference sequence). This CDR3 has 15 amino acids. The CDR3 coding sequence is TGCAGTGCTATGAAGACTAGCGGGAGTTGGGAGACCCAGTACTTC. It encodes CSAMKTSGSWETQYF.

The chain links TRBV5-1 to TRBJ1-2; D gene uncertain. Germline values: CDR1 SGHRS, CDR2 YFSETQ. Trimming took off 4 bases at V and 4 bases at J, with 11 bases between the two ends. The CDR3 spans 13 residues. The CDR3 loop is CASSHPEFYGYTF. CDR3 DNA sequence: TGCGCCAGCAGCCACCCAGAATTCTATGGCTACACCTTC. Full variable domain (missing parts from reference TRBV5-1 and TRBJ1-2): KAGVTQTPRYLIKTRGQQVTLSCSPISGHRSVSWYQQTPGQGLQFLFEYFSETQRNKGNFPGRFSGRQFSNSRSEMNVSTLELGDSALYLCASSHPEFYGYTFGSGTRLTVV.

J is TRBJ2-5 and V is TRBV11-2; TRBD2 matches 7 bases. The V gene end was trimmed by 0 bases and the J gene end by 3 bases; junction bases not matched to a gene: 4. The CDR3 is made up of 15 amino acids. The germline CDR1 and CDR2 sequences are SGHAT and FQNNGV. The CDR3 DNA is TGTGCCAGCAGCTTAGATGGGCTAGCGGAAGAGACCCAGTACTTC. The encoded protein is CASSLDGLAEETQYF.

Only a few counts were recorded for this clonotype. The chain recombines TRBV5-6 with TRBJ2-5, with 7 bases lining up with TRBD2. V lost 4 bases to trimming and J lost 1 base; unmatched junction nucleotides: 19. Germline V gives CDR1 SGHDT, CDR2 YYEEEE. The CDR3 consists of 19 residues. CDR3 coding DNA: TGTGCCAGCAGCCCCATCCAGGGAAACGAGCGGGACCTCCAAGAGACCCAGTACTTC. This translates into CASSPIQGNERDLQETQYF.

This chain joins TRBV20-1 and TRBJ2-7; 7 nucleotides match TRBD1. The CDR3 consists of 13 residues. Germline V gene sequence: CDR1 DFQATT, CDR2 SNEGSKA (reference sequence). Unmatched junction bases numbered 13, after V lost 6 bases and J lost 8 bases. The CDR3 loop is CSAPQGPAGKQYF. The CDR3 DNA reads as TGCAGTGCCCCACAGGGGCCCGCCGGGAAGCAGTACTTC.

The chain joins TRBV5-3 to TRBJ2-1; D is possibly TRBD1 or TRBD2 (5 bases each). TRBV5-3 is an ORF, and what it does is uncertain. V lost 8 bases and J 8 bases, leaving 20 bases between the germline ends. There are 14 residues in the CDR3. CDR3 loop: CARGPGTPGDEQFF. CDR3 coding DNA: TGTGCCAGGGGCCCCGGGACCCCCGGCGATGAGCAGTTCTTC.